The 22 T cell receptor beta chains below all came from one sample that was sequenced in a study of shared clonotypes between healthy human individuals. TCRdb's table, derived via immunoSEQ multiplex PCR, lists solely in-frame clones and lacks some. The sample carries 2 million to 2.5 million clones, approximately 95% recorded once. The sequenced sample consisted of naive CD4+ T cells sorted from blood. Specified subset: CD45RA+ positively selected. The receptors were sampled from a man younger than 35 in good health.

This chain links TRBV7-2 with TRBJ2-7; TRBD2 aligns across 10 bases. The CDR3 spans 15 residues. V lost 4 bases, J lost 5 bases, and 8 bases stayed unmatched. Per germline, CDR1 SGHTA and CDR2 FQGNSA. The CDR3 DNA sequence: TGTGCCAGCAGCTCACGTTTAGCGGGAGGCCACGAGCAGTACTTC. This sequence encodes CASSSRLAGGHEQYF.

To note about this clone: Additional DNA sequences in this sample encode the identical CDR3. The CDR3 reads CASSLSGTGDYEQYF. The DNA for the CDR3 is TGTGCCAGCAGCTTATCCGGGACAGGGGACTACGAGCAGTACTTC. J is TRBJ2-7 and V is TRBV5-6, with 10 bases fitting TRBD1. Germline CDR1 reads SGHDT; CDR2 reads YYEEEE. V lost 2 bases to trimming and J lost 3 bases; unmatched junction nucleotides: 5. CDR3 size: 15 residues.

The chain has TRBV5-1 and TRBJ2-5; 8 bases map to TRBD2. Looked up from germline, CDR1 is SGHRS and CDR2 is YFSETQ. V was clipped by 7 bases and J by 2 bases; unmatched bases: 7. There are 14 residues in the CDR3. CDR3 residues: CASGLAGGQETQYF. Written as DNA, the CDR3 is TGCGCCAGCGGCCTGGCGGGGGGTCAAGAGACCCAGTACTTC.

This chain links TRBV28 with TRBJ2-5; no clear D. Germline values: CDR1 MDHEN, CDR2 SYDVKM. Between the trimmed V and J ends, which lost 3 bases and 5 bases, there was a span of 10 bases. CDR3 size: 13 residues. For the CDR3, the DNA is TGTGCCAGCAGTTTGACCTTCCCGGAGACCCAGTACTTC. Amino acids: CASSLTFPETQYF. Full variable domain (remainder filled in from reference TRBV28 and TRBJ2-5): DVKVTQSSRYLVKRTGEKVFLECVQDMDHENMFWYRQDPGLGLRLIYFSYDVKMKEKGDIPEGYSVSREKKERFSLILESASTNQTSMYLCASSLTFPETQYFGPGTRLLVL.

This rearrangement joins TRBV5-1 to TRBJ1-2; tentative D call: TRBD1 (5 bases). The germline V and J ends were trimmed by 1 base and 4 bases, with 8 bases remaining between them. Germline CDR1 is SGHRS and CDR2 is YFSETQ. CDR3 length: 13 amino acids. The CDR3 loop is CASSLSGPYGYTF. CDR3 bases: TGCGCCAGCAGCTTGTCAGGGCCCTATGGCTACACCTTC.

This chain uses TRBV25-1 with TRBJ2-2; D tentatively reads TRBD1 or TRBD2 (5 bases each). The ends were cut back, 2 bases at V and 6 bases at J, with 13 bases in the middle. Germline CDR1 and CDR2: MGHDK and SYGVNS. CDR3 length: 15 amino acids. CDR3 residues: CASSEPGTFAGELFF. Here the CDR3 DNA reads TGTGCCAGCAGTGAACCGGGGACGTTCGCCGGGGAGCTGTTTTTT.

V is TRBV28 and J is TRBJ1-2, with D uncertain. Trimming left V 7 bases short and J 4 bases short, with 13 bases between. Germline V lookup: CDR1 MDHEN, CDR2 SYDVKM. This CDR3 comprises 13 residues. DNA for the CDR3: TGTGCCAGCATCGAAGGCGGAACCTATGGCTACACCTTC. This codes for CASIEGGTYGYTF.

The V and J genes are TRBV6-5 and TRBJ2-5; D gene unclear. The CDR3 runs to 16 residues. Germline values: CDR1 MNHEY, CDR2 SVGAGI. Trimming removed 4 bases at V and 4 bases at J, with 19 bases between. This CDR3 is CASSSPQMTVRETQYF. DNA of the CDR3: TGTGCCAGCAGTTCCCCCCAGATGACGGTTAGAGAGACCCAGTACTTC.

The chain employs TRBV18 and TRBJ2-1; D is unclear. Trimming removed 3 bases from V and 8 bases from J, with 14 bases in between. This CDR3 comprises 14 residues. The germline V gene has CDR1 KGHSH and CDR2 LQKENI. The DNA of the CDR3 is TGTGCCAGCTCACCGCAAGGACCCGTGGATGAGCAGTTCTTC. Protein product: CASSPQGPVDEQFF.

The chain recombines TRBV7-9 with TRBJ2-5, with TRBD2 matching over 8 bases. This CDR3 has 13 residues. CDR1 is SEHNR and CDR2 is FQNEAQ in the germline V gene (reference sequence). Trimming removed 8 bases from V and 1 base from J; junction bases left unmatched: 3. Here the CDR3 DNA reads TGTGCCAGCCAGCGGGGGTTCCAAGAGACCCAGTACTTC. Its translation: CASQRGFQETQYF.

The gene calls are TRBV7-8 and TRBJ2-7; 7 bases agree with TRBD1. Germline CDR1 is SGHVS and CDR2 is FQNEAQ. The V gene end was trimmed by 1 base and the J gene end by 6 bases; junction bases not matched to a gene: 3. The CDR3 loop spans 13 amino acids. The CDR3 region has the DNA TGTGCCAGCAGCTTAGGACAGGGCGGCGAGCAGTACTTC. Residues: CASSLGQGGEQYF.

This chain links TRBV5-1 with TRBJ2-5; D remains ambiguous. Germline loops: CDR1 SGHRS, CDR2 YFSETQ. The V end was cut by 2 bases, the J end by 4 bases, with 9 bases between. The CDR3 covers 13 residues. CDR3 region: CASSLQWAETQYF. DNA for the CDR3: TGCGCCAGCAGCTTACAGTGGGCAGAGACCCAGTACTTC.

The chain carries TRBV29-1 and TRBJ2-1; perhaps TRBD1 as D (5 bases). CDR1 and CDR2 from the germline V gene are SQVTM and ANQGSEA. The V end lost 2 bases, the J end lost 7 bases, and 15 bases lay between the germline ends. The CDR3 is made up of 14 amino acids. CDR3 coding DNA: TGCAGCGTTGAACGGTCTCAGGGATGGAATGAGCAGTTCTTC. Translated: CSVERSQGWNEQFF.

The CDR3 here is CASSPRSDRGLETQYF. As DNA, the CDR3 is TGTGCCAGCAGCCCAAGGTCGGACAGGGGGTTGGAGACCCAGTACTTC. The chain links TRBV9 to TRBJ2-5; 10 positions match TRBD1. This CDR3 spans 16 amino acids. Trimming removed 4 bases from V and 5 bases from J; junction bases left unmatched: 11. Per germline, CDR1 SGDLS and CDR2 YYNGEE.

This sequence joins TRBV5-1 and TRBJ2-1; perhaps TRBD1 as D (7 bases). The CDR3 has 15 residues. V lost 2 bases, J lost 7 bases, and 16 bases lay in between. Germline CDR1 SGHRS, CDR2 YFSETQ. The CDR3 reads CASSFRQGSGNEQFF. DNA of the CDR3: TGCGCCAGCAGCTTCCGACAGGGAAGCGGGAATGAGCAGTTCTTC.

The chain recombines TRBV4-1 with TRBJ2-7; 9 positions match TRBD2. Germline V gives CDR1 MGHRA, CDR2 YSYEKL. The trim removed 0 bases at V and 7 bases at J, leaving 10 bases unmatched. The CDR3 runs 16 residues. In DNA, the CDR3 is TGCGCCAGCAGCCAAGATTATCTAGCGGGGAAACGGGAGCAGTACTTC. This sequence encodes CASSQDYLAGKREQYF.

The CDR3 coding sequence is TGCGCCAGCAGCGGCGGGACAGGGCAGTACAATGAGCAGTTCTTC. This translates into CASSGGTGQYNEQFF. The genes are TRBV5-1 and TRBJ2-1; 9 bases align to TRBD1. Germline CDR1 SGHRS, CDR2 YFSETQ. CDR3 length equals 15 residues. V trimming: 4 bases; J trimming: 4 bases; junction bases outside the gene matches: 6.

The chain links TRBV10-3 to TRBJ2-7, with unresolved D. V lost 3 bases to trimming and J lost 5 bases, with 14 bases between them. The CDR3 is 14 residues long. The germline V gene encodes CDR1 ENHRY and CDR2 SYGVKD. The CDR3 sequence is CAISDEGSSDEQYF. The CDR3 DNA is TGTGCCATCAGTGATGAAGGATCAAGCGACGAGCAGTACTTC.

The chain recombines TRBV18 with TRBJ1-1; TRBD1 aligns across 7 bases. Germline V gene lookup returns CDR1 KGHSH and CDR2 LQKENI. The J segment lost 10 bases and the V segment lost 0 bases, leaving 5 bases of the junction unmatched. The CDR3 has 13 residues. The DNA of the CDR3 is TGTGCCAGCTCACCACCCAGCCCAGGGGGAGCTTTCTTT. Protein: CASSPPSPGGAFF.

Regarding this clone: Other DNA variants within this sample encode the same CDR3. This chain connects TRBV6-1 to TRBJ2-2, with TRBD1 as a possible D gene (5 bases). The CDR3 covers 15 residues. Trimming left V 4 bases short and J 2 bases short, with 11 bases between. Germline V gene lookup returns CDR1 MNHNS and CDR2 SASEGT. As DNA, the CDR3 is TGTGCCAGCAGTGTAAAGGGGCGCAACACCGGGGAGCTGTTTTTT. This codes for CASSVKGRNTGELFF.

The DNA for the CDR3 is TGTGCCAGCAGCCCCCCTAGACAGGGAAACTACGAGCAGTACTTC. The encoded protein is CASSPPRQGNYEQYF. The V gene is TRBV11-2, the J gene TRBJ2-7; 7 positions match TRBD1. The CDR3 is made up of 15 amino acids. The germline V gene has CDR1 SGHAT and CDR2 FQNNGV. Trimming cost V 5 bases and J 3 bases; bases outside gene matches: 10. Full variable domain (remainder filled in from reference TRBV11-2 and TRBJ2-7): EAGVAQSPRYKIIEKRQSVAFWCNPISGHATLYWYQQILGQGPKLLIQFQNNGVVDDSQLPKDRFSAERLKGVDSTLKIQPAKLEDSAVYLCASSPPRQGNYEQYFGPGTRLTVT.

This sequence joins TRBV19 and TRBJ1-1, with D hard to call. This CDR3 contains 14 residues. In germline, CDR1 is LNHDA, CDR2 SQIVND (reference sequence). The germline V and J ends were trimmed by 3 bases and 1 base, with 9 bases remaining between them. The CDR3: CASSMIRGNTEAFF. The CDR3 DNA reads TGTGCCAGTAGTATGATACGAGGGAACACTGAAGCTTTCTTT.